This record looks at one TCR beta chain sequence and its context. Here immunoSEQ multiplex PCR was the method, and the copy in TCRdb shows in-frame clones only, minus some. This table holds 75,000 to 80,000 clones, 88% found once. The data were obtained in a study of blood T cell repertoires in COVID-19. Study overall: T cells, B-cell-depleted T cells, or PBMCs supplied cDNA or gDNA.

The J segment lost 9 bases and the V segment lost 3 bases, leaving 15 bases of the junction unmatched. Germline lookup yields CDR1 MGHRA and CDR2 YSYEKL. CDR3 size: 17 residues. This chain links TRBV4-1 with TRBJ2-1, with 9 bases identical to TRBD2. This receptor was obtained from a human donor in a cohort sampled during active COVID-19. What was sequenced was peripheral blood. The CDR3 nucleotides are TGCGCCAGCAGCCATGTTTTAGCGGGAGAGGGGGGCGGTGAGCAGTTCTTC. Amino acid sequence: CASSHVLAGEGGGEQFF.